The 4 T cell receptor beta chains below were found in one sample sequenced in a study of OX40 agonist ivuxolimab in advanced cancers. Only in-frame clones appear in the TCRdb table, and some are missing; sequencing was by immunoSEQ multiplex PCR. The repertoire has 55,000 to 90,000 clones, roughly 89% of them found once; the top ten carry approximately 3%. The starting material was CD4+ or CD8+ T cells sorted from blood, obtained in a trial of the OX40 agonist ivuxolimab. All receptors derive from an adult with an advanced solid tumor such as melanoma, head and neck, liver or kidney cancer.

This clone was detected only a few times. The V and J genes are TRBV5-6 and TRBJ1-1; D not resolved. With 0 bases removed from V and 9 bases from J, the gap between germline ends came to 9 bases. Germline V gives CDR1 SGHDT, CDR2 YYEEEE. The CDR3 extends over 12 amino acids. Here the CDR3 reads CASSLGRGKAFF. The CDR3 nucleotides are TGTGCCAGCAGCTTGGGCAGAGGCAAAGCTTTCTTT.

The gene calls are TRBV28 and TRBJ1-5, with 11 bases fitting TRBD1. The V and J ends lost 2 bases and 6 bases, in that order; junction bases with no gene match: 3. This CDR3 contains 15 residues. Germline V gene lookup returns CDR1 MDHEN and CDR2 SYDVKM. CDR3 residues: CASSLGGTGGQPQHF. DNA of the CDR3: TGTGCCAGCAGTTTAGGTGGGACAGGGGGTCAGCCCCAGCATTTT.

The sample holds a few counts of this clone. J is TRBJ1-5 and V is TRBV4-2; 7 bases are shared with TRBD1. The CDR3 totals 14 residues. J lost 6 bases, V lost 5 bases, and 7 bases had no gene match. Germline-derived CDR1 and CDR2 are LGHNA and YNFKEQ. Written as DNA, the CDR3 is TGTGCCAGCAGCTTGGACAGGTCGGGTCAGCCCCAGCATTTT. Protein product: CASSLDRSGQPQHF.

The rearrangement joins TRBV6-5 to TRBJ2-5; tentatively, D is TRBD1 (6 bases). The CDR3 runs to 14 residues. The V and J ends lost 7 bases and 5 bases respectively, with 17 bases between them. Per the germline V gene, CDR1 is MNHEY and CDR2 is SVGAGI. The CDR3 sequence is CASNPTGNGETQYF. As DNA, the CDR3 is TGTGCCAGCAACCCCACAGGGAATGGGGAGACCCAGTACTTC.